One and the same sample provided the 20 T cell receptor beta chains below, sequenced in a study of CD8+CD57+ T cells in acquired aplastic anemia. Patients picked for sequencing had shown CD8+CD57+ cell expansion detected by flow cytometry. Genomic DNA, serving as template, underwent TCR beta VDJ and CDR3 profiling. One entry per CDR3 protein results from TCRdb running MiXCR on the reads. The profile shows 150,000 to 160,000 distinct CDR3 sequences, roughly 49% of them singletons. Sequencing was performed on sorted CD4+, CD8+, or CD8+CD57+ T cells (not recorded which) from PBMCs. The receptors come from a human donor with aplastic anemia.

This clonotype was counted at least ten times. The chain joins TRBV6-1 to TRBJ1-1, with 10 bases identical to TRBD1. This CDR3 has 15 amino acids. The germline V gene encodes CDR1 MNHNS and CDR2 SASEGT. Germline trimming cut 5 bases from V and 3 bases from J; bases unmatched to any gene: 6. In DNA, the CDR3 is TGTGCCAGCAGTAGGGACAGGGGACGGTACACTGAAGCTTTCTTT. Amino acids: CASSRDRGRYTEAFF.

The chain has TRBV2 and TRBJ2-7; D is undetermined. The germline gives CDR1 SNHLY, CDR2 FYNNEI. The CDR3 sequence is 13 residues long. V lost 5 bases and J lost 3, with 11 bases in between. The CDR3 bases are TGTGCCAGCAGTTTAGGGATGGACTACGAGCAGTACTTC. Translating gives CASSLGMDYEQYF.

V gene TRBV27 combines with J gene TRBJ1-5, with TRBD1 matching over 9 bases. The CDR3 sequence is 16 residues long. Germline trimming cut 2 bases from V and 0 bases from J; bases unmatched to any gene: 2. The germline gives CDR1 MNHEY, CDR2 SMNVEV (reference sequence). The CDR3 DNA reads TGTGCCAGCAGTTTAGGGACAGGGTATAGCAATCAGCCCCAGCATTTT. Translated, it gives CASSLGTGYSNQPQHF.

This clonotype was counted many times. The chain links TRBV7-3 to TRBJ1-1; D gene uncertain. The V gene's germline CDR1 is SGHTA and CDR2 FQGTGA. Trimming took 8 bases from V and 8 from J, leaving 21 bases between them. The CDR3 covers 14 residues. The DNA of the CDR3 is TGTGCCAGCTTTGGCCCGGGTAGATCTTCCGAAGCTTTCTTT. Translated, it gives CASFGPGRSSEAFF.

This clonotype was recorded many times. The chain employs TRBV7-9 and TRBJ1-2; 7 bases fit TRBD1. The CDR3 loop spans 15 amino acids. V shed 1 base and J 2 bases; nucleotides not matched to a gene: 4. Germline assignment: CDR1 SEHNR and CDR2 FQNEAQ (reference sequence). Here the CDR3 reads CASSLVKDRNYGYTF. As DNA, the CDR3 is TGTGCCAGCAGCTTAGTGAAGGACAGGAACTATGGCTACACCTTC.

In its sample, this clonotype was seen a few times. Relative to the germline gene, one junction end is altered; a read error may explain this. The chain combines TRBV19 with TRBJ1-4; D possibly corresponds to TRBD1 (5 bases). Per the germline V gene, CDR1 is LNHDA and CDR2 is SQIVND (reference sequence). The length of the CDR3 is 12 residues. The CDR3 reads CASSMKGLEIVF. Written as DNA, the CDR3 is TGTGCCAGTAGTATGAAGGGGTTGGAAATAGTTTTT.

This chain links TRBV19 with TRBJ1-1; maybe TRBD1 (5 bases). Trimming took 3 bases from V and 7 from J, leaving 9 bases between them. Looked up from germline, CDR1 is LNHDA and CDR2 is SQIVND (reference sequence). This CDR3 is 12 amino acids long. In DNA, the CDR3 is TGTGCCAGTAGTATGGCAGGGTTTGAAGCTTTCTTT. Its protein product is CASSMAGFEAFF. The variable domain in full, with the rest retrieved from reference TRBV19 and TRBJ1-1, is DGGITQSPKYLFRKEGQNVTLSCEQNLNHDAMYWYRQDPGQGLRLIYYSQIVNDFQKGDIAEGYSVSREKKESFPLTVTSAQKNPTAFYLCASSMAGFEAFFGQGTRLTVV.

Only a few counts were recorded for this clonotype. The rearrangement joins TRBV7-9 to TRBJ2-1; D possibly corresponds to TRBD1 (6 bases). V was clipped by 2 bases and J by 7 bases, with 6 bases between them. CDR3 length: 12 amino acids. Per germline, CDR1 SEHNR and CDR2 FQNEAQ (reference sequence). CDR3 coding DNA: TGTGCCAGCAGCTTACAGGGGAATGAGCAGTTCTTC. Its translation is CASSLQGNEQFF.

This clonotype was seen ten or more times. The gene calls are TRBV9 and TRBJ1-1; D might be TRBD1 (6 bases). In germline, CDR1 is SGDLS, CDR2 YYNGEE. Deletions cut 3 bases from V and 3 bases from J, with 15 bases between. The CDR3 sequence is 15 residues long. The CDR3 loop reads CASSGPGHRDTEAFF. CDR3 DNA sequence: TGTGCCAGCAGCGGGCCGGGACATCGAGACACTGAAGCTTTCTTT. Supplemented by reference TRBV9 and TRBJ1-1, the full variable domain reads DSGVTQTPKHLITATGQRVTLRCSPRSGDLSVYWYQQSLDQGLQFLIQYYNGEERAKGNILERFSAQQFPDLHSELNLSSLELGDSALYFCASSGPGHRDTEAFFGQGTRLTVV.

The rearrangement links TRBV19 to TRBJ2-6; D not certain. The V gene's germline CDR1 is LNHDA and CDR2 SQIVND (reference sequence). The ends were cut back, 7 bases at V and 0 bases at J, with 7 bases in the middle. The CDR3 runs to 14 residues. CDR3 loop: CASTLSSGANVLTF. The CDR3, as DNA: TGTGCCAGTACGCTGAGCTCTGGGGCCAACGTCCTGACTTTC.

In the case of this clonotype: A read error is possible here, since a much larger clone lies one base away. This rearrangement joins TRBV4-2 to TRBJ2-7, with TRBD1 matching 7 bases. CDR3 size: 15 residues. CDR1 and CDR2 from the germline V gene are LGHNA and YNFKEQ. The V gene end was trimmed by 11 bases and the J gene end by 4 bases; junction bases not matched to a gene: 17. The CDR3 protein is CAATRQGVLRYEQYF. DNA for the CDR3: TGTGCCGCAACCCGACAGGGAGTTTTACGTTACGAGCAGTACTTC.

Ten or more counts support this clonotype. CDR3 bases: TGTGCCAGCAGCTTAGGCGGACAGGGACGAGAGCAGTACTTC. As protein: CASSLGGQGREQYF. The rearrangement uses TRBV11-2 and TRBJ2-7; 8 nucleotides agree with TRBD1. Germline CDR1 reads SGHAT; CDR2 reads FQNNGV. With V trimmed by 1 base and J by 7 bases, 6 bases remained unmatched. CDR3 length: 14 residues.

This clonotype was picked up one time. The V gene is TRBV7-9, the J gene TRBJ1-2, with 8 bases matching TRBD1. CDR1 SEHNR and CDR2 FQNEAQ come from the germline V gene (reference sequence). The CDR3 consists of 14 residues. V lost 4 bases, J lost 2 bases, and 3 bases stayed unmatched. CDR3 sequence: CASSYTGGNYGYTF. The CDR3 DNA reads as TGTGCCAGCAGCTATACAGGGGGGAACTATGGCTACACCTTC.

In this sample, this clonotype turned up a few times. The rearrangement uses TRBV7-9 and TRBJ1-2, with D uncertain. CDR1 and CDR2 from the germline V gene are SEHNR and FQNEAQ (reference sequence). The CDR3 contains 12 residues. V lost 5 bases to trimming and J lost 8 bases, with 12 bases between them. CDR3 loop: CASSRGAEGYTF. In DNA form, the CDR3 reads TGTGCCAGCAGCCGCGGCGCCGAAGGCTACACCTTC.

Only a few counts were recorded for this clonotype. The chain recombines TRBV5-1 with TRBJ1-3; 7 nucleotides match TRBD1. V trimming: 0 bases; J trimming: 0 bases; junction bases outside the gene matches: 15. Germline V CDR1 and CDR2: SGHRS, YFSETQ. The CDR3 is 20 amino acids. The CDR3 protein is CASSLGPYRGPNFSGNTIYF. DNA of the CDR3: TGCGCCAGCAGCTTGGGCCCCTACAGGGGCCCTAACTTCTCTGGAAACACCATATATTTT.

V is TRBV20-1 and J is TRBJ2-1, with 13 bases matching TRBD2. The CDR3 is 15 residues long. The V and J ends lost 6 bases and 8 bases, in that order; junction bases with no gene match: 10. Germline V gene sequence: CDR1 DFQATT, CDR2 SNEGSKA (reference sequence). Written as DNA, the CDR3 is TGCAGTGCAAAGACTAGCGGGGGGTCTATCCATGAGCAGTTCTTC. Protein sequence: CSAKTSGGSIHEQFF.

This chain uses TRBV25-1 with TRBJ1-2; the D gene is possibly TRBD1 (5 bases). This CDR3 comprises 12 residues. Between the trimmed V and J ends, which lost 5 bases and 8 bases, there was a span of 12 bases. Germline lookup yields CDR1 MGHDK and CDR2 SYGVNS. The CDR3 is CASSLGARGYTF. DNA of the CDR3: TGTGCCAGCAGTCTTGGGGCAAGGGGCTACACCTTC.

The chain uses TRBV25-1 and TRBJ2-2, with 10 nucleotides matching TRBD2. CDR3 size: 15 residues. Germline CDR1 reads MGHDK; CDR2 reads SYGVNS. J was trimmed by 4 bases and V by 8 bases; bases with no gene match: 7. CDR3 sequence (DNA): TGTGCCAGCGCACCAACTAGCGGGATCACCGGGGAGCTGTTTTTT. This sequence encodes CASAPTSGITGELFF.

The rearrangement uses TRBV11-2 and TRBJ2-7, with D possibly matching TRBD2 (5 bases). V shed 5 bases and J shed 1 base, with 12 bases lying between them. CDR1 is SGHAT and CDR2 is FQNNGV in the germline V gene. The CDR3 runs to 14 residues. CDR3 loop: CASSRERISYEQYF. CDR3 DNA: TGTGCCAGCAGCAGAGAGCGGATATCCTACGAGCAGTACTTC. Complete variable domain (other parts from reference TRBV11-2 and TRBJ2-7): EAGVAQSPRYKIIEKRQSVAFWCNPISGHATLYWYQQILGQGPKLLIQFQNNGVVDDSQLPKDRFSAERLKGVDSTLKIQPAKLEDSAVYLCASSRERISYEQYFGPGTRLTVT.

V gene TRBV10-3 combines with J gene TRBJ2-3, with D perhaps TRBD1 (5 bases). Germline V gene data show CDR1 as ENHRY and CDR2 as SYGVKD. The ends were cut back, 10 bases at V and 7 bases at J, with 15 bases in the middle. The CDR3 length is 12 residues. The CDR3 loop reads CASSPGAYTQYF. CDR3 in DNA: TGTGCCAGCAGCCCTGGGGCGTATACGCAGTATTTT.